This TCR beta chain was captured by sequencing in a study of CD4+ T cells in melanoma. Generated by immunoSEQ multiplex PCR, the TCRdb table keeps only in-frame clones and is missing some. The table shows about 140,000 clones, with approximately 91% occurring only once. The sequence was obtained from a human donor with melanoma.

CDR3 DNA sequence: TGTGCCAGCAGTGATGGAGGGGTCCCCTACGAGCAGTACTTC. This encodes CASSDGGVPYEQYF. The chain joins TRBV2 to TRBJ2-7, with D possibly matching TRBD2 (6 bases). V gave up 3 bases and J gave up 2 bases, with 11 bases separating them. The CDR3 length is 14 residues. Germline loops: CDR1 SNHLY, CDR2 FYNNEI.